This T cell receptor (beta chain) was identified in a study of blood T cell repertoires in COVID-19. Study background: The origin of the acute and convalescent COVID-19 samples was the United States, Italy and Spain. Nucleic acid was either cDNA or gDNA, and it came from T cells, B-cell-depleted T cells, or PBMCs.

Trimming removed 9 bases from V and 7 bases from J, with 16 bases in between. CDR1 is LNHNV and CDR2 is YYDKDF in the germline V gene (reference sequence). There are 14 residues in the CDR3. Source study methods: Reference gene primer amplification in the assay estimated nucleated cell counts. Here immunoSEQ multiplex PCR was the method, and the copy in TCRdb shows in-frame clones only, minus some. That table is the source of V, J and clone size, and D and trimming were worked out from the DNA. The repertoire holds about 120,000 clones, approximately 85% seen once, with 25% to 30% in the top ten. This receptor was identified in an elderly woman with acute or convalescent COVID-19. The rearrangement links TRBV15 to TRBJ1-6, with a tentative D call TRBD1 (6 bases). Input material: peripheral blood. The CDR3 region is CATTSTGPNSPLHF. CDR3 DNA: TGTGCCACAACCTCCACAGGGCCCAATTCACCCCTCCACTTT.